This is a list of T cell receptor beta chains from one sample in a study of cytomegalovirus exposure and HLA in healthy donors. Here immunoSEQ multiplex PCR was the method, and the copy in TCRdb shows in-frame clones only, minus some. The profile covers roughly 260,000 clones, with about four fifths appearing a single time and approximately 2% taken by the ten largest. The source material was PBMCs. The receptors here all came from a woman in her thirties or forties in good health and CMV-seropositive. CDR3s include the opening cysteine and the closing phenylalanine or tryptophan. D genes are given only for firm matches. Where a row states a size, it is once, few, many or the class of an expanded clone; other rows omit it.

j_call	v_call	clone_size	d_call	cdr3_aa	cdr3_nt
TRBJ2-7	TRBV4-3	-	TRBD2	CASSQDPQREGGEQYF	TGCGCCAGCAGCCAAGATCCCCAGCGGGAGGGTGGTGAGCAGTACTTC
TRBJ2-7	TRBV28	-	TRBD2	CASSLWSSGAYEQYF	TGTGCCAGCAGTTTATGGTCCAGCGGGGCCTACGAGCAGTACTTC
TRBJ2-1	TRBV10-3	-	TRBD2	CAISPGTSENNEQFF	TGTGCCATCAGTCCCGGGACTAGCGAGAACAATGAGCAGTTCTTC
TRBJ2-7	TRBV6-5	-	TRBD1	CASRPTGVGEQYF	TGTGCCAGCAGACCCACAGGGGTGGGGGAGCAGTACTTC
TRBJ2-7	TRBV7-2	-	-	CASSLSRGSYEQYF	TGTGCCAGCAGCTTATCCCGGGGTTCCTACGAGCAGTACTTC
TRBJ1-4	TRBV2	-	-	CASSERSEKLFF	TGTGCCAGCAGTGAACGGTCTGAAAAACTGTTTTTT
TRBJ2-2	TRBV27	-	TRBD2	CASSFSGTTGELFF	TGTGCCAGCAGTTTTAGCGGGACCACCGGGGAGCTGTTTTTT
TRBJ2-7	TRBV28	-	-	CASSFARTRPSEQYF	TGTGCCAGCAGTTTCGCCCGAACTAGACCCAGCGAGCAGTACTTC
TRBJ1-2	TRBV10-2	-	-	CASSGAGVDGYTF	TGCGCCAGCAGTGGGGCGGGGGTGGATGGCTACACCTTC
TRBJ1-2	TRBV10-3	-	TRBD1	CAISTGDYGYTF	TGTGCCATCTCCACAGGGGACTATGGCTACACCTTC
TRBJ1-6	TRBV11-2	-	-	CASSPFLYNSPLHF	TGTGCCAGCAGCCCCTTCCTGTATAATTCACCCCTCCACTTT
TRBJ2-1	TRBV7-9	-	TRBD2	CSSRTRGGLAGFEQFF	TGTTCCAGCAGAACTAGGGGGGGACTAGCGGGATTTGAGCAGTTCTTC
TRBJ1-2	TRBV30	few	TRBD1	CAWSTGANYGYTF	TGTGCCTGGTCAACAGGGGCCAACTATGGCTACACCTTC
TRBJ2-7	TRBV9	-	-	CASSEGGGDSYEQYF	TGTGCCAGCAGCGAGGGAGGGGGTGATTCCTACGAGCAGTACTTC
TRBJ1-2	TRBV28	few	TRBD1	CASSLTGYGYTF	TGTGCCAGCAGCCTGACAGGGTACGGCTACACCTTC
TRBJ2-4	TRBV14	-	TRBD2	CASMHEREKAKNSQYF	TGTGCCAGCATGCATGAGCGGGAGAAGGCCAAAAACAGTCAGTACTTC
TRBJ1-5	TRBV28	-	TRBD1	CASSFFGTGALWPQHF	TGTGCCAGCAGTTTTTTCGGAACAGGGGCCTTATGGCCCCAGCATTTT
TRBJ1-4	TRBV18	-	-	CASSSRTDEKLFF	TGTGCCAGCTCATCTAGGACAGATGAAAAACTGTTTTTT
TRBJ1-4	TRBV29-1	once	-	CSVSLTDRRYNEKLFF	TGCAGCGTTTCCCTTACCGACAGGCGGTATAATGAAAAACTGTTTTTT
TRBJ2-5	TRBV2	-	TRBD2	CASSDVASGRAEVQETQYF	TGTGCCAGCAGTGATGTCGCTAGCGGGAGGGCCGAGGTCCAAGAGACCCAGTACTTC
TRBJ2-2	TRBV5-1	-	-	CASQLGFIKSGELFF	TGCGCCAGCCAACTAGGGTTTATAAAATCCGGGGAGCTGTTTTTT
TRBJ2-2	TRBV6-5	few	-	CASSYQEGHTGELFF	TGTGCCAGCAGTTATCAGGAGGGGCACACCGGGGAGCTGTTTTTT